This T cell receptor (beta chain) is from a study of OX40 agonist ivuxolimab in advanced cancers. Findings and caveats of the study: More expanded clones were seen, on average, in CD8+ T cells than in CD4+.

Points on this clone: What it binds is unknown.

This CDR3 comprises 10 residues. CDR1 is GTSNPN and CDR2 is SVGIG in the germline V gene (reference sequence). Generated by immunoSEQ multiplex PCR, the TCRdb table keeps only in-frame clones and is missing some. This table has about 80,000 clones, about 90% appearing once. The rearrangement uses TRBV30 and TRBJ1-1; 8 nucleotides line up with TRBD1. The sequence came from an adult with an advanced solid tumor such as melanoma, head and neck, liver or kidney cancer. The sample was CD4+ or CD8+ T cells sorted from blood, taken in a trial of the OX40 agonist ivuxolimab. The CDR3 DNA is TGTGGGACAGGGACCACTGAAGCTTTCTTT. Translation gives CGTGTTEAFF. Combining the CDR3 with reference TRBV30 and TRBJ1-1 gives the whole variable domain SQTIHQWPATLVQPVGSPLSLECTVEGTSNPNLYWYRQAAGRGLQLLFYSVGIGQISSEVPQNLSASRPQDRQFILSSKKLLLSDSGFYLCGTGTTEAFFGQGTRLTVV.